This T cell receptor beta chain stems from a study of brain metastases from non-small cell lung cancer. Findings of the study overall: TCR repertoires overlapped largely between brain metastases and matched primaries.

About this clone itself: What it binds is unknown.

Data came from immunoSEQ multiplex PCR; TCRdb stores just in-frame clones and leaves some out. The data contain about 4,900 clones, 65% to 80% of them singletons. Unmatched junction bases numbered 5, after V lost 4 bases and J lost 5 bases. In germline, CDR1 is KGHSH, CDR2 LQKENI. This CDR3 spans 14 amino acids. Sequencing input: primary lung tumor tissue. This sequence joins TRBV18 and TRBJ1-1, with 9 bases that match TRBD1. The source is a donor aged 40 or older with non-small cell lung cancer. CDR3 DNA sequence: TGTGCCAGCTCACGTCAGACAGGGGGGACTGAAGCTTTCTTT. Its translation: CASSRQTGGTEAFF.